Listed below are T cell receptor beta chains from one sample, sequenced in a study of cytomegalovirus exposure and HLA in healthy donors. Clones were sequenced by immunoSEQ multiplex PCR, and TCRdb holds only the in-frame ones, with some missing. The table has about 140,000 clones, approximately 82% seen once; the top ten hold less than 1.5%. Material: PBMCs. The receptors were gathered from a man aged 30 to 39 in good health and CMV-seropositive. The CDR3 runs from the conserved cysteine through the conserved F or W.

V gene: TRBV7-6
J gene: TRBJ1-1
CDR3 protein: CASSLGTGGSTEAFF

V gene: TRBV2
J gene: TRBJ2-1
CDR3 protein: CASLSGRAQNEQFF

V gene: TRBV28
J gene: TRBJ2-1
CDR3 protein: CATIRAGGSLNEQFF

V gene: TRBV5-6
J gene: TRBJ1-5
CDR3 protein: CASSLVGGDNQPQHF

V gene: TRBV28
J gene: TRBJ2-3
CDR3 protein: CASTLARGGKSTDTQYF

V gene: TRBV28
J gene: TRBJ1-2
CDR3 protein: CASTPLGGSYGYTF

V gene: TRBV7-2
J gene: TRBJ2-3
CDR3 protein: CASSRGVAGIGDTQYF

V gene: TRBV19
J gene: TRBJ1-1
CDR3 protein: CASSIDLNGGDTEAFF

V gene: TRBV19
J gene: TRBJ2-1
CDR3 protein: CASSSTSGAAEDEQFF

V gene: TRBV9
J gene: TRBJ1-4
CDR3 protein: CASSPGTPNEKLFF

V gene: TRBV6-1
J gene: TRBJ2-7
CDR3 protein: CASSEVRGGSVPDEQYF

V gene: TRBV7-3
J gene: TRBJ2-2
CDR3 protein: CASSLSGASTGELFF

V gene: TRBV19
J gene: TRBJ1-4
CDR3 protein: CASSIGQGDEKLFF

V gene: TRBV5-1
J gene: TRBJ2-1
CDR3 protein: CASSSGQSYNEQFF

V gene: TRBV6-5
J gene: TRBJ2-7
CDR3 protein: CATTFGVGTYEQYF

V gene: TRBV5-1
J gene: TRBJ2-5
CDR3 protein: CASSNGQNQETQYF

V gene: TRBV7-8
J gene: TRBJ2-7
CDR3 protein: CASSLLTGVSYEQYF

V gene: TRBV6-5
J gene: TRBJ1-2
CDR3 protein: CASSYSRDRARGYTF

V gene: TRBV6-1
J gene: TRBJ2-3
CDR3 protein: CASSLRDPTDTQYF

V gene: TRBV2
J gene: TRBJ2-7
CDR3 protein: CASSDSSYEQYF

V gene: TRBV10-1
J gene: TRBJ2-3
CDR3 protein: CASSGGTSGWQTDTQYF

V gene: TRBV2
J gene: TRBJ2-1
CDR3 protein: CAGTSPGGDEQFF

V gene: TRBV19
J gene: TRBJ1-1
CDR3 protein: CASSISDEGTEAFF

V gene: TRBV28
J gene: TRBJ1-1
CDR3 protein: CASRTGSRGGEAFF

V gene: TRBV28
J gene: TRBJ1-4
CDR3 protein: CASSLGAWEKLFF

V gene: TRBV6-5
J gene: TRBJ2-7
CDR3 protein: CASSYGGIGEQYF

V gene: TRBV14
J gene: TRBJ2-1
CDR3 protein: CASSQGTSGYNEQFF

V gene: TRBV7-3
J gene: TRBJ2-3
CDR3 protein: CASSSGQGVGTQYF

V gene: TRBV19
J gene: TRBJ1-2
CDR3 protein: CASSIQGASGYTF

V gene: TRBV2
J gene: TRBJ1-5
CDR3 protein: CASSDLGLEPQHF

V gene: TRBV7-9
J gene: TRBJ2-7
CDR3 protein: CASSLGRSYEQYF

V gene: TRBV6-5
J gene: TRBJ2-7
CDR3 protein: CASSYSLPGVEQYF

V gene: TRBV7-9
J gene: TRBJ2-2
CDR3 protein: CASSFPGRGARGELFF

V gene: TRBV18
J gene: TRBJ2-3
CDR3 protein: CASSPPSFTDTQYF

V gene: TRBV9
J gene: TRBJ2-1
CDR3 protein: CASSVGSGDNEQFF

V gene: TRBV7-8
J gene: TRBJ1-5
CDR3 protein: CASSPHPQSNQPQHF

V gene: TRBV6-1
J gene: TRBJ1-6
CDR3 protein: CASILTGAYNSPLHF

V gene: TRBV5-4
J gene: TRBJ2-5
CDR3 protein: CASRPGLAGGLQETQYF

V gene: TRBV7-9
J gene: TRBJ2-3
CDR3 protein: CASSLAVATDTQYF

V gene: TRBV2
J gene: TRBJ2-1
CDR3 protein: CASSEMSWGGGSKSGGSYNEQFF

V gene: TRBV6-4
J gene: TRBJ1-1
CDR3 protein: CASSDQGGTEAFF

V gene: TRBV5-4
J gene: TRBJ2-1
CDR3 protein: CASSEVGGPDEQFF

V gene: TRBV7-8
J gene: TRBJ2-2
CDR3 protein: CASGHPRGELFF

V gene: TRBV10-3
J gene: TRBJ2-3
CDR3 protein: CAIGWASGTDTQYF

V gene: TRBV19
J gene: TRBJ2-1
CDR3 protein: CASSDQLALNEQFF

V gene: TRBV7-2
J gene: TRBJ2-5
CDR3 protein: CASRSPPQETQYF

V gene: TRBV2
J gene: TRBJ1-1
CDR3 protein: CASSDSVNTEAFF